This T cell receptor beta chain came from a study of metastatic and nonmetastatic thyroid tumors. All patients were treatment-naive before thyroid surgery. The CDR3 covers 15 residues. Germline CDR1 SEHNR, CDR2 FQNEAQ (reference sequence). Unmatched junction bases numbered 4, after V lost 5 bases and J lost 0 bases. TCRdb ran MiXCR on the PCR reads. This table has 45,000 to 55,000 clones, around a quarter appearing once. Many counts were recorded for this clone. Material for sequencing was blood. This receptor was obtained from a male donor with papillary thyroid cancer or a benign thyroid nodule (not recorded which). Some clones in this sample may be carry-over from other donors' samples. This rearrangement joins TRBV7-9 to TRBJ1-2; 9 positions agree with TRBD1. The CDR3 protein is CASSPTGGTNYGYTF. The CDR3 DNA sequence: TGTGCCAGCAGCCCGACAGGGGGGACTAACTATGGCTACACCTTC.